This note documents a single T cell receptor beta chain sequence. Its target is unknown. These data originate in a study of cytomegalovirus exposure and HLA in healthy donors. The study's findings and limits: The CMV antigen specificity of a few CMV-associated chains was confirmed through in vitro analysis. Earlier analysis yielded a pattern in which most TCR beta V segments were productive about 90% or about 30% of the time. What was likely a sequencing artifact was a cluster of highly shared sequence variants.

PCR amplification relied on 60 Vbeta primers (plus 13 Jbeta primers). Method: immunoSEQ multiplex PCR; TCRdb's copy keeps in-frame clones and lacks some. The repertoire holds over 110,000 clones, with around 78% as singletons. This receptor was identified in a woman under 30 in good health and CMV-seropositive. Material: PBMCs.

CDR3 coding DNA: TGTGCCAGCAGTTTATTCGGGGGTTCTAATTCACCCCTCCACTTT. Protein sequence: CASSLFGGSNSPLHF. The V call is TRBV28, the J call TRBJ1-6; D is perhaps TRBD1 (5 bases). CDR3 length equals 15 residues. From germline, CDR1 is MDHEN and CDR2 SYDVKM. V was trimmed by 1 base and J by 6 bases, leaving 10 bases between them. The entire variable domain, with the rest obtained from reference TRBV28 and TRBJ1-6, is as follows: DVKVTQSSRYLVKRTGEKVFLECVQDMDHENMFWYRQDPGLGLRLIYFSYDVKMKEKGDIPEGYSVSREKKERFSLILESASTNQTSMYLCASSLFGGSNSPLHFGNGTRLTVT.